What follows are 28 T cell receptor beta chains derived from one specimen sequenced in a study of blood T cell repertoires in COVID-19. Sequencing used immunoSEQ multiplex PCR; TCRdb keeps in-frame clones, though not all of them. Of under 140,000 clones in the sample, about 75% are singletons; the top ten hold approximately 16%. The sample consisted of peripheral blood. These receptors all come from a woman at least 80 years old with active or convalescent COVID-19.

The gene calls are TRBV7-9 and TRBJ1-5; the D gene is possibly TRBD1 (5 bases). With 1 base removed from V and 3 bases from J, the gap between germline ends came to 16 bases. The germline V gene encodes CDR1 SEHNR and CDR2 FQNEAQ (reference sequence). CDR3 length: 17 residues. The CDR3 reads CASSLGDSAFFNQPQHF. The CDR3 nucleotides read TGTGCCAGCAGCTTAGGCGACAGCGCTTTCTTCAATCAGCCCCAGCATTTT.

The V gene is TRBV5-1, the J gene TRBJ2-1; maybe TRBD1 (5 bases). Germline CDR1 is SGHRS and CDR2 is YFSETQ. There are 14 residues in the CDR3. The V end lost 0 bases, the J end lost 8 bases, and 12 bases lay between the germline ends. CDR3 DNA: TGCGCCAGCAGCTTGGATGCAGGGTGGGATGAGCAGTTCTTC. This gives the protein CASSLDAGWDEQFF. Together with reference TRBV5-1 and TRBJ2-1, the CDR3 gives the full variable domain: KAGVTQTPRYLIKTRGQQVTLSCSPISGHRSVSWYQQTPGQGLQFLFEYFSETQRNKGNFPGRFSGRQFSNSRSEMNVSTLELGDSALYLCASSLDAGWDEQFFGPGTRLTVL.

This clone showed up just once. The chain carries TRBV3-1 (or the pseudogene TRBV3-2) and TRBJ2-1; TRBD2 agrees at 11 bases. The CDR3 has 14 amino acids. Looked up from germline, CDR1 is LGHDT and CDR2 is YNNKEL (reference sequence). V gave up 4 bases and J gave up 8 bases; unmatched junction bases: 4. The CDR3 region is CASSLAGGAHEQFF. In DNA, the CDR3 is TGTGCCAGCAGCCTAGCGGGAGGGGCACATGAGCAGTTCTTC.

As DNA, the CDR3 is TGTGCCAGCAGCTCCACCCCGCGGGCGAACTCCTACGAGCAGTACTTC. Translating it yields CASSSTPRANSYEQYF. The chain carries TRBV7-2 and TRBJ2-7, with D possibly TRBD2 on 5 matching bases. V lost 4 bases and J 0 bases, leaving 16 bases between the germline ends. The V gene's germline CDR1 is SGHTA and CDR2 FQGNSA. CDR3 length: 16 residues.

This sequence joins TRBV4-3 and TRBJ1-4; perhaps TRBD1 as D (5 bases). The CDR3 runs 16 residues. Germline V gene lookup returns CDR1 LGHNA and CDR2 YSLEER. V was trimmed by 3 bases and J by 8 bases, leaving 19 bases between them. The CDR3 DNA follows: TGCGCCAGCAGCCACCTGTGGGGAGGGGAAGGAGAAAAACTGTTTTTT. This gives the protein CASSHLWGGEGEKLFF.

The chain has TRBV21-1 and TRBJ2-7; the D call in the table, TRBD1, was not verified against the DNA. TRBV21-1 is a pseudogene segment. The CDR3 has 13 residues. CDR3 loop: CASPGTTLYEQYF. DNA of the CDR3: TGTGCCAGCCCGGGGACAACCCTCTACGAGCAGTACTTC.

V is TRBV7-2 and J is TRBJ1-2, with 10 bases matching TRBD1. V lost 1 base to trimming and J lost 4 bases; unmatched junction nucleotides: 6. Germline lookup yields CDR1 SGHTA and CDR2 FQGNSA. CDR3 length equals 16 residues. The CDR3 here is CASSLVGTGEPYGYTF. Here the CDR3 DNA reads TGTGCCAGCAGCTTAGTAGGGACAGGGGAACCCTATGGCTACACCTTC.

This chain connects TRBV30 to TRBJ1-1; TRBD1 agrees at 9 bases. J was trimmed by 7 bases and V by 3 bases; bases with no gene match: 12. This CDR3 spans 15 amino acids. Germline CDR1 GTSNPN, CDR2 SVGIG (reference sequence). CDR3 nucleotides: TGTGCCTGGAGGGAAACAGGGGGCGCCGCTCGTGAAGCTTTCTTT. This codes for CAWRETGGAAREAFF.

The rearrangement uses TRBV28 and TRBJ1-6, with 9 bases aligning to TRBD1. The CDR3 is 16 amino acids. Trimming took 10 bases from V and 6 from J; bases not matched to a gene: 13. Germline V gene lookup returns CDR1 MDHEN and CDR2 SYDVKM. CDR3: CATALSGQGFNSPLHF. For the CDR3, the DNA is TGTGCCACAGCACTAAGCGGACAGGGGTTTAATTCACCCCTCCACTTT.

This clone was seen just once. The V gene is TRBV12-3 or TRBV12-4, the J gene TRBJ2-2, with a tentative D call TRBD1 (5 bases). Trimming shortened V by 5 bases and J by 1 base, and 5 bases separated the two germline ends. This CDR3 has 13 amino acids. This CDR3 reads CASSTGNTGELFF. Written as DNA, the CDR3 is TGTGCCAGCAGTACAGGGAACACCGGGGAGCTGTTTTTT.

V is TRBV7-3 and J is TRBJ2-6; 7 bases are shared with TRBD1. CDR3 length equals 15 residues. Germline CDR1 reads SGHTA; CDR2 reads FQGTGA. Trimming took 6 bases from V and 0 from J; bases not matched to a gene: 2. The CDR3 DNA follows: TGTGCCAGCAGTGGGACAGTCTCTGGGGCCAACGTCCTGACTTTC. This sequence encodes CASSGTVSGANVLTF.

A note on this clone: The sample contains more than one DNA sequence encoding this CDR3. The chain has TRBV20-1 and TRBJ2-3, with 15 bases lining up with TRBD2. The ends lost 3 bases at V and 4 bases at J; junction bases unmatched: 5. The CDR3 contains 16 residues. Per the germline V gene, CDR1 is DFQATT and CDR2 is SNEGSKA (reference sequence). Here the CDR3 reads CSASRTSGRAADTQYF. CDR3 DNA sequence: TGCAGTGCTAGTCGGACTAGCGGGAGGGCCGCAGATACGCAGTATTTT.

The CDR3 is CASSESGAWERYEQYF. Written as DNA, the CDR3 is TGCGCCAGCAGTGAGTCGGGGGCGTGGGAGAGGTACGAGCAGTACTTC. V is TRBV10-1 and J is TRBJ2-7; weak D call: TRBD1 (6 bases). There are 16 residues in the CDR3. V gave up 0 bases and J gave up 4 bases, with 16 bases separating them. Per the germline V gene, CDR1 is WNHNN and CDR2 is SYGVQD (reference sequence).

The chain is built from TRBV7-3 and TRBJ2-3; 12 nucleotides align to TRBD2. V was clipped by 4 bases and J by 1 base; unmatched bases: 9. CDR3 length equals 18 residues. The germline V gene encodes CDR1 SGHTA and CDR2 FQGTGA. The DNA for the CDR3 is TGTGCCAGCAGCTCAGGCGCTAGCGGGAGGGCCGGCACAGATACGCAGTATTTT. Protein product: CASSSGASGRAGTDTQYF. Supplemented by reference TRBV7-3 and TRBJ2-3, the full variable domain reads GAGVSQTPSNKVTEKGKYVELRCDPISGHTALYWYRQSLGQGPEFLIYFQGTGAADDSGLPNDRFFAVRPEGSVSTLKIQRTERGDSAVYLCASSSGASGRAGTDTQYFGPGTRLTVL.

The rearrangement links TRBV9 to TRBJ1-1; 7 bases fit TRBD1. This CDR3 region has 14 residues. V was clipped by 3 bases and J by 2 bases; unmatched bases: 4. Germline lookup yields CDR1 SGDLS and CDR2 YYNGEE. The CDR3 is CASSAGQINTEAFF. CDR3 coding DNA: TGTGCCAGCAGCGCGGGACAGATAAACACTGAAGCTTTCTTT.

The chain recombines TRBV6-1 with TRBJ2-3, with 9 nucleotides matching TRBD1. The J segment lost 2 bases and the V segment lost 1 base, leaving 10 bases of the junction unmatched. The CDR3 sequence is 18 residues long. Germline V gene sequence: CDR1 MNHNS, CDR2 SASEGT. CDR3 sequence (DNA): TGTGCCAGCAGTGAAGGTTCCTCCGGGACAGGGATCACAGATACGCAGTATTTT. Translation: CASSEGSSGTGITDTQYF.

The chain combines TRBV11-2 with TRBJ2-7; 12 bases agree with TRBD2. Unmatched junction bases numbered 5, after V lost 5 bases and J lost 6 bases. Germline lookup yields CDR1 SGHAT and CDR2 FQNNGV. This CDR3 has 14 amino acids. The CDR3 bases are TGTGCCAGCAGCCGGACTAGCGGGACAACCGAGCAGTACTTC. Encoded protein: CASSRTSGTTEQYF.

V usage is TRBV2 and J usage is TRBJ1-5; 9 bases fit TRBD1. V lost 5 bases, J lost 2 bases, and 1 base stayed unmatched. The CDR3 has 14 residues. Per the germline V gene, CDR1 is SNHLY and CDR2 is FYNNEI. This chain's CDR3 is CASSRDRGNQPQHF. In DNA form, the CDR3 reads TGTGCCAGCAGTCGGGACAGGGGCAATCAGCCCCAGCATTTT.

The chain combines TRBV2 with TRBJ2-7; 7 nucleotides agree with TRBD1. Trimming cost V 2 bases and J 3 bases; bases outside gene matches: 4. The CDR3 loop spans 14 amino acids. Germline V gene lookup returns CDR1 SNHLY and CDR2 FYNNEI. CDR3 loop: CASSEQGEFYEQYF. As DNA, the CDR3 is TGTGCCAGCAGTGAACAGGGGGAGTTCTACGAGCAGTACTTC.

The chain employs TRBV20-1 and TRBJ1-1, with a weak D call TRBD1 (6 bases). The V gene's germline CDR1 is DFQATT and CDR2 SNEGSKA (reference sequence). With 7 bases removed from V and 5 bases from J, the gap between germline ends came to 11 bases. This CDR3 comprises 11 residues. DNA of the CDR3: TGCAGTGTAGGGGGTGCAACTGAAGCTTTCTTT. It specifies CSVGGATEAFF.

This clone came up a few times. V is TRBV27 and J is TRBJ2-3; the D gene is possibly TRBD1 (6 bases). The CDR3 spans 14 residues. Germline CDR1 and CDR2: MNHEY and SMNVEV (reference sequence). V shed 6 bases and J shed 2 bases, with 12 bases lying between them. CDR3 in DNA: TGTGCCAGCAGACAGGGCCGGCACACAGATACGCAGTATTTT. This translates into CASRQGRHTDTQYF.

With respect to this clone: This specimen includes other DNA sequences encoding the same CDR3. This chain links TRBV5-4 with TRBJ2-7; 7 positions match TRBD1. The V and J ends lost 4 bases and 0 bases, in that order; junction bases with no gene match: 4. CDR3 length equals 14 residues. Looked up from germline, CDR1 is SGHNT and CDR2 is YYREEE (reference sequence). CDR3 sequence (DNA): TGTGCCAGCAGCCCTGGACAGGACTCCTACGAGCAGTACTTC. It specifies CASSPGQDSYEQYF.

This sequence joins TRBV23-1 and TRBJ2-7; 9 bases agree with TRBD1. TRBV23-1 is an open reading frame, and its role is uncertain. V was clipped by 6 bases and J by 5 bases; unmatched bases: 11. The CDR3 runs 15 residues. The CDR3 DNA sequence: TGCGCCAGCAGACCGGGACAGGGTAGGGGTCACGAGCAGTACTTC. It translates to CASRPGQGRGHEQYF.

V and J are TRBV7-9 and TRBJ1-6; possibly TRBD1 for D (5 bases). Germline CDR1 reads SEHNR; CDR2 reads FQNEAQ (reference sequence). CDR3 length: 17 residues. V lost 2 bases and J 6 bases, leaving 17 bases between the germline ends. The CDR3 region has the DNA TGTGCCAGCAGCTTATTCGCCGGGAGAGGGGCTAATTCACCCCTCCACTTT. It translates to CASSLFAGRGANSPLHF.

This chain links TRBV12-5 with TRBJ1-4; TRBD1 aligns across 7 bases. This CDR3 spans 18 amino acids. The junction had 9 bases not matched to a gene; V was cut back by 2 bases and J by 0 bases. CDR1 and CDR2 from the germline V gene are LGHNT and FRNRAP. CDR3 nucleotide sequence: TGTGCTAGTGGTTTGACCCGGACAGGCGAAACAACTAATGAAAAACTGTTTTTT. Its translation is CASGLTRTGETTNEKLFF.

The V gene is TRBV4-1, the J gene TRBJ1-4, with D perhaps TRBD1 (6 bases). This CDR3 comprises 15 residues. Trimming stripped 3 bases from V and 2 bases from J, with 10 bases between. Looked up from germline, CDR1 is MGHRA and CDR2 is YSYEKL. The CDR3 loop reads CASSHQGSTNEKLFF. As DNA, the CDR3 is TGCGCCAGCAGCCACCAGGGGAGTACTAATGAAAAACTGTTTTTT.

This chain links TRBV5-1 with TRBJ2-5; maybe TRBD2 (7 bases). CDR3 size: 15 residues. Trimming took off 0 bases at V and 1 base at J, with 10 bases between the two ends. The V gene's germline CDR1 is SGHRS and CDR2 YFSETQ. DNA for the CDR3: TGCGCCAGCAGCTTGGTGGGGGGGCCCCAAGAGACCCAGTACTTC. This encodes CASSLVGGPQETQYF.

The CDR3 is CASSPGGLSETQYF. CDR3 DNA: TGTGCCAGCAGCCCCGGGGGGCTATCAGAGACCCAGTACTTC. The V gene is TRBV5-4, the J gene TRBJ2-5, with D possibly matching TRBD2 (7 bases). Trimming removed 4 bases at V and 4 bases at J, with 14 bases between. The length of the CDR3 is 14 residues. Germline V gene sequence: CDR1 SGHNT, CDR2 YYREEE (reference sequence).